This T cell receptor beta chain comes out of a study of T cell responses to AZD1222 COVID-19 vaccine. The overall study: Some second doses came at about 4 weeks and others at about 12 weeks; these were pooled. Study results and caveats: The breadth and depth of Spike-specific TCRs increased once two AZD1222 doses had been given. Scientists sampled the repertoires only once the peak T cell response had passed.

Only in-frame clones appear in the TCRdb table, and some are missing; sequencing was by immunoSEQ multiplex PCR. This sample has 90,000 to 120,000 clones; around 90% occur once, and the top ten carry approximately 4.5%. This clone was found once. Its antigen is not identified. V shed 3 bases and J 1 base; nucleotides not matched to a gene: 0. The CDR3 loop spans 16 amino acids. Germline V CDR1 and CDR2: SGHTA, FQGTGA. The sequence was obtained from an adult in good health. Sequenced here: peripheral blood, sampled on day 0 of AZD1222 vaccination. V usage is TRBV7-3 and J usage is TRBJ2-5, with 15 bases lining up with TRBD2. In DNA form, the CDR3 reads TGTGCCAGCAGCTTGGGACTAGCGGGGGGCCAAGAGACCCAGTACTTC. This translates into CASSLGLAGGQETQYF.